Each of the 7 T cell receptor beta chains below was sequenced from the same sample in a study of PD-L1 blockade in urothelial cancer. TCRdb's copy holds only in-frame clones and misses some; the assay was immunoSEQ multiplex PCR. The sample gives about 51,000 clones, more than 75% of which show up once; 15% to 20% is in the top ten. This specimen consisted of PBMCs, obtained around atezolizumab (anti-PD-L1) treatment. All receptors derive from a man between 60 and 75 years old with urothelial cancer.

This rearrangement joins TRBV23-1 to TRBJ1-5; D not certain. TRBV23-1 qualifies as an ORF whose function is uncertain. This CDR3 has 14 amino acids. V lost 7 bases, J lost 6 bases, and 16 bases lay in between. The CDR3 spells CASTRRGWVQPQHF. As DNA, the CDR3 is TGCGCCAGCACGCGGCGGGGATGGGTTCAGCCCCAGCATTTT.

The chain employs TRBV6-5 and TRBJ2-5; D possibly corresponds to TRBD2 (6 bases). The CDR3 totals 16 residues. V lost 3 bases and J 1 base, leaving 15 bases between the germline ends. CDR1 MNHEY and CDR2 SVGAGI come from the germline V gene. DNA of the CDR3: TGTGCCAGCAGTTATTATGGCGGGGCGGGCCAAGAGACCCAGTACTTC. Translated, it gives CASSYYGGAGQETQYF.

This chain uses TRBV6-5 with TRBJ2-7, with D uncertain. CDR3 length: 11 residues. V dropped 6 bases and J dropped 5 bases, with 8 bases sitting between them. The germline CDR1 and CDR2 sequences are MNHEY and SVGAGI. CDR3 nucleotides: TGTGCCAGCAGCCAAGCCCACGAGCAGTACTTC. Its protein product is CASSQAHEQYF.

The rearrangement links TRBV5-1 to TRBJ2-7, with TRBD2 matching over 11 bases. Germline V CDR1 and CDR2: SGHRS, YFSETQ. V was clipped by 0 bases and J by 0 bases; unmatched bases: 5. The CDR3 runs 17 residues. CDR3 DNA: TGCGCCAGCAGCTTGGTTCTAGCGGGGGGCCTCTCCTACGAGCAGTACTTC. Protein: CASSLVLAGGLSYEQYF.

This rearrangement joins TRBV21-1 to TRBJ2-7; TRBD2, the table's D call, lacks a check against the DNA. TRBV21-1 constitutes a pseudogene. This CDR3 is 14 amino acids long. The CDR3 sequence is CASSKEADTYEQYF. Written as DNA, the CDR3 is TGTGCCAGCAGCAAAGAGGCGGATACCTACGAGCAGTACTTC.

This chain links TRBV11-3 with TRBJ2-1; D might be TRBD2 (7 bases). The length of the CDR3 is 17 residues. V lost 7 bases to trimming and J lost 0 bases, with 19 bases between them. Germline values: CDR1 SGHNT, CDR2 YENEEA. CDR3 nucleotides: TGTGCCAGCAACCCGGGCGGGGGCGCCGACTCCTACAATGAGCAGTTCTTC. Its translation is CASNPGGGADSYNEQFF.

This chain uses TRBV19 with TRBJ2-2, with D tentatively TRBD1 (6 bases). The CDR3 loop spans 14 amino acids. Germline CDR1 is LNHDA and CDR2 is SQIVND (reference sequence). V lost 1 base to trimming and J lost 5 bases, with 8 bases between them. The CDR3 bases are TGTGCCAGTAGTATAGTAGGGGGAACCGGGGAGCTGTTTTTT. This encodes CASSIVGGTGELFF.